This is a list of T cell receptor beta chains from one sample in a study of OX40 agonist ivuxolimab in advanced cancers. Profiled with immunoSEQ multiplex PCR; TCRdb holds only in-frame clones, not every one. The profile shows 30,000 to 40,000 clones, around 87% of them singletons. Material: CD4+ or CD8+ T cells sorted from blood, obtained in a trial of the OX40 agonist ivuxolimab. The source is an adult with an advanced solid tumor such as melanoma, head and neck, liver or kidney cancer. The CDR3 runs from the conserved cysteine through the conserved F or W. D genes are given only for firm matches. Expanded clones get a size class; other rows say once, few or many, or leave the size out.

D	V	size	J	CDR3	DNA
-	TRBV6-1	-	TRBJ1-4	CASSEARRGGNEKLFF	TGTGCCAGCAGTGAAGCGCGGCGGGGGGGAAATGAAAAACTGTTTTTT
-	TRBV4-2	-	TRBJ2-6	CASSPDSSGANVLTF	TGTGCCAGCAGCCCAGACAGCTCTGGGGCCAACGTCCTGACTTTC
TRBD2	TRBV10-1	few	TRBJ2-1	CASSEGLAGNEQFF	TGCGCCAGCAGTGAGGGACTAGCGGGCAATGAGCAGTTCTTC
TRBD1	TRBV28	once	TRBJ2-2	CASSPTGDYTGELFF	TGTGCCAGCAGTCCGACAGGGGACTACACCGGGGAGCTGTTTTTT
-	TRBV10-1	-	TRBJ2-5	CATQARWGETQYF	TGCGCCACCCAGGCACGCTGGGGAGAGACCCAGTACTTC
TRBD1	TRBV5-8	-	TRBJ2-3	CASSLPGTGAATQYF	TGTGCCAGCAGCCTGCCCGGGACAGGGGCGGCTACGCAGTATTTT
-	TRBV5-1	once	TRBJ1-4	CASSLGGSKEKLFF	TGCGCCAGCAGCTTGGGGGGTAGTAAAGAAAAACTGTTTTTT
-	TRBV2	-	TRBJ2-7	CASLGGFTDEQYF	TGTGCCAGCCTCGGGGGCTTTACGGACGAGCAGTACTTC
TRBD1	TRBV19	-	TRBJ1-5	CASRPDRGLSNQPQHF	TGTGCCAGTAGGCCCGACAGGGGACTGAGCAATCAGCCCCAGCATTTT
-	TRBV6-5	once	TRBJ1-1	CASSYVPQARNTEAFF	TGTGCCAGCAGTTATGTCCCGCAAGCAAGGAACACTGAAGCTTTCTTT
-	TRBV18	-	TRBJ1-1	CASSNAVGWDTEAFF	TGTGCCAGCTCGAACGCCGTAGGGTGGGACACTGAAGCTTTCTTT
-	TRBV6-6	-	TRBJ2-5	CASSYSGRGLETQYF	TGTGCCAGCAGTTACTCCGGCCGGGGTTTAGAGACCCAGTACTTC
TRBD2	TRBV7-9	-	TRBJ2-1	CASSLGTSGNNEQFF	TGTGCCAGCAGCTTAGGTACTAGCGGGAACAATGAGCAGTTCTTC
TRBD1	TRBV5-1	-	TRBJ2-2	CASSTGTVYTGELFF	TGCGCCAGCAGTACCGGGACAGTTTACACCGGGGAGCTGTTTTTT
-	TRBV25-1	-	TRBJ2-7	CASSGHNYEQYF	TGTGCCAGCAGTGGACATAACTACGAGCAGTACTTC
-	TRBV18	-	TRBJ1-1	CASSPTGMNTEAFF	TGTGCCAGCTCACCTACAGGGATGAACACTGAAGCTTTCTTT
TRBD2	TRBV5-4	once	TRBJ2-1	CASSTGTSPVVGYNEQFF	TGTGCCAGCAGTACCGGGACTAGCCCCGTCGTAGGGTACAATGAGCAGTTCTTC
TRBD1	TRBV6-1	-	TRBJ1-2	CASRRGTGPNYGYTF	TGTGCCAGCAGGCGGGGGACAGGGCCCAACTATGGCTACACCTTC
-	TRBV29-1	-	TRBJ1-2	CSVEGGQGFFGYTF	TGCAGCGTTGAAGGGGGTCAGGGATTCTTTGGCTACACCTTC
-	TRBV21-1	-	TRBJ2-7	CASSNPWTGSELAGGPTYEQYF	TGTGCCAGCAGCAACCCCTGGACAGGGAGTGAACTAGCGGGAGGACCGACCTACGAGCAGTACTTC
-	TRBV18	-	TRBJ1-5	CASSPEQDQPQHF	TGTGCCAGCTCACCAGAACAGGATCAGCCCCAGCATTTT
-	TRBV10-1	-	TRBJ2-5	CASSLAAEETQYF	TGCGCCAGCAGTTTAGCAGCGGAAGAGACCCAGTACTTC